The clone carrying this T cell receptor (beta chain) was detected only a few times. Its antigen is still unknown. Collection of ten milliliters of peripheral blood was performed for each donor. V lost 6 bases to trimming and J lost 1 base, with 7 bases between them. The germline V gene has CDR1 MNHNS and CDR2 SASEGT. The CDR3 is made up of 13 amino acids. The second PCR ran about 6 to 12 cycles with a sample-barcoded 5' primer and J-beta primers. The authors tagged each cDNA molecule using a template-switch adaptor with 12 random nucleotides. TCRdb used MiXCR to reprocess the 5' RACE reads, holding one entry per CDR3 protein. The sample lists about a million distinct CDR3 sequences; about 51% were seen once. The data originate from a study of blood T cells in healthy people across ages. Study-wide results and caveats: While age rose, TCR beta diversity per million T cells dropped in a roughly linear way.

This chain uses TRBV6-1 with TRBJ1-5; D is uncertain. The clonotype comes from a woman in her fifties or sixties in good health. Specimen: blood. The CDR3 loop is CASRSESNQPQHF. The CDR3 region has the DNA TGTGCCAGCAGGTCCGAAAGCAATCAGCCCCAGCATTTT.